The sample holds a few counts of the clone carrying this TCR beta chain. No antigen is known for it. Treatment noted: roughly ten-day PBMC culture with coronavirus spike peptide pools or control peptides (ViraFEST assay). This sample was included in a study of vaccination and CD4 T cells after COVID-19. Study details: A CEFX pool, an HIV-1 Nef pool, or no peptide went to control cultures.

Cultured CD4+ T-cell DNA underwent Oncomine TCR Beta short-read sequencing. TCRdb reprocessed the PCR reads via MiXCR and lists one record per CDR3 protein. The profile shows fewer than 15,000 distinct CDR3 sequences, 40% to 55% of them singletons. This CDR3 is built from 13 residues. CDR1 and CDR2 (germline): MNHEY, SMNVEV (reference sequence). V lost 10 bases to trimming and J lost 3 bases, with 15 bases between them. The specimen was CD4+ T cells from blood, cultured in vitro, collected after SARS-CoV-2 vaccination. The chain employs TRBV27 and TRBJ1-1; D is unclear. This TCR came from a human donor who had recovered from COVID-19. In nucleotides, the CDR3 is TGTGCCAAAGTGGCCTGGAAGGACACTGAAGCTTTCTTT. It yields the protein CAKVAWKDTEAFF.